One sample yielded the 13 T cell receptor beta chains listed below, sequenced in a study of T cell repertoires in cytomegalovirus infection. TCRdb reanalysed the reads using MiXCR and keeps one entry per CDR3 protein. In the table there are 200,000 to 300,000 distinct CDR3 sequences, over 9% of which are singletons. The sequenced material came from PBMCs. The receptor source for this set is a human donor in good health (CMV status not recorded). Some clones in this sample may be carry-over from other donors' samples.

This clonotype was detected only a few times. V is TRBV4-3 and J is TRBJ1-6; D is perhaps TRBD1 (5 bases). The length of the CDR3 is 14 residues. V lost 4 bases, J lost 5 bases, and 9 bases lay in between. Germline V gene sequence: CDR1 LGHNA, CDR2 YSLEER. CDR3 amino acids: CASSRAGDNSPLHF. The CDR3 bases are TGCGCCAGCAGCCGGGCGGGGGATAATTCACCCCTCCACTTT.

The chain couples TRBV28 to TRBJ1-5; tentative D call: TRBD1 (6 bases). Between the trimmed V and J ends, which lost 1 base and 4 bases, there was a span of 14 bases. CDR1 and CDR2 (germline): MDHEN, SYDVKM. This CDR3 region has 16 residues. The CDR3 DNA is TGTGCCAGCAGTTTATCGTCTACAGGGTATAATCAGCCCCAGCATTTT. It encodes CASSLSSTGYNQPQHF.

This clonotype has ten or more counts. V is TRBV28 and J is TRBJ1-4; 9 bases match TRBD1. Germline values: CDR1 MDHEN, CDR2 SYDVKM. The length of the CDR3 is 16 residues. The junction had 9 bases not matched to a gene; V was cut back by 3 bases and J by 7 bases. This CDR3 is CASSFSQGTGIEKLFF. CDR3 nucleotide sequence: TGTGCCAGCAGTTTTTCCCAGGGGACAGGGATTGAAAAACTGTTTTTT. The whole variable domain, remainder taken from reference TRBV28 and TRBJ1-4, is DVKVTQSSRYLVKRTGEKVFLECVQDMDHENMFWYRQDPGLGLRLIYFSYDVKMKEKGDIPEGYSVSREKKERFSLILESASTNQTSMYLCASSFSQGTGIEKLFFGSGTQLSVL.

This clonotype was found many times. This rearrangement joins TRBV7-9 to TRBJ2-3, with D possibly TRBD1 on 6 matching bases. The V and J ends lost 7 bases and 1 base respectively, with 18 bases between them. CDR1 SEHNR and CDR2 FQNEAQ come from the germline V gene (reference sequence). The CDR3 runs 16 residues. CDR3 amino acids: CASTLGEQGGTDTQYF. CDR3 bases: TGTGCCAGCACCCTCGGGGAACAGGGTGGCACAGATACGCAGTATTTT.

This clonotype has just a few counts. The genes are TRBV6-1 and TRBJ1-1; D might be TRBD1 (5 bases). V gave up 2 bases and J gave up 6 bases, with 7 bases separating them. Germline V gene sequence: CDR1 MNHNS, CDR2 SASEGT. The CDR3 extends over 12 amino acids. The CDR3 spells CASSELGPEAFF. CDR3 coding DNA: TGTGCCAGCAGTGAATTGGGGCCTGAAGCTTTCTTT.

The rearrangement uses TRBV19 and TRBJ1-5; TRBD1 agrees at 8 bases. The CDR3 sequence is 13 residues long. V was clipped by 6 bases and J by 9 bases; unmatched bases: 7. Germline V gene sequence: CDR1 LNHDA, CDR2 SQIVND (reference sequence). The CDR3 here is CASSVQGEGPQHF. CDR3 nucleotides: TGTGCCAGTAGCGTACAGGGGGAAGGGCCCCAGCATTTT.

There are many counts of this clonotype. The chain is built from TRBV7-2 and TRBJ1-1; D remains ambiguous. The germline V gene encodes CDR1 SGHTA and CDR2 FQGNSA. Trimming stripped 6 bases from V and 1 base from J, with 9 bases between. The CDR3 runs to 13 residues. Here the CDR3 reads CASRSSPNTEAFF. The CDR3 coding sequence is TGTGCCAGCAGATCGTCACCGAACACTGAAGCTTTCTTT.

This clonotype was picked up many times. The chain joins TRBV19 to TRBJ1-4, with 7 bases fitting TRBD1. The CDR3 extends over 16 amino acids. The J segment lost 8 bases and the V segment lost 5 bases, leaving 14 bases of the junction unmatched. Germline CDR1 reads LNHDA; CDR2 reads SQIVND (reference sequence). In DNA, the CDR3 is TGTGCCAGTAGTTCCGAGAGAGGGGCAGGGGGGGAAAAACTGTTTTTT. This translates into CASSSERGAGGEKLFF.

The rearrangement links TRBV30 to TRBJ1-5, with 7 bases aligning to TRBD1. Germline V gene sequence: CDR1 GTSNPN, CDR2 SVGIG (reference sequence). CDR3 size: 13 residues. V gave up 1 base and J gave up 4 bases; unmatched junction bases: 1. The CDR3: CAWSEGANQPQHF. For the CDR3, the DNA is TGTGCCTGGAGTGAGGGGGCTAATCAGCCCCAGCATTTT. Filled out from reference TRBV30 and TRBJ1-5, the complete variable domain reads SQTIHQWPATLVQPVGSPLSLECTVEGTSNPNLYWYRQAAGRGLQLLFYSVGIGQISSEVPQNLSASRPQDRQFILSSKKLLLSDSGFYLCAWSEGANQPQHFGDGTRLSIL.

The chain joins TRBV28 to TRBJ2-1; D is perhaps TRBD1 or TRBD2 (5 bases each). The CDR3 loop spans 16 amino acids. CDR1 MDHEN and CDR2 SYDVKM come from the germline V gene. Trimming stripped 3 bases from V and 1 base from J, with 13 bases between. The CDR3 region has the DNA TGTGCCAGCAGTTTTCCTCCGGGGCGTTCCTACAATGAGCAGTTCTTC. Residues: CASSFPPGRSYNEQFF.

The table lists this clonotype with many counts. The chain is built from TRBV7-2 and TRBJ2-7; 7 positions agree with TRBD2. CDR1 is SGHTA and CDR2 is FQGNSA in the germline V gene. This CDR3 has 13 residues. Losses at the gene ends were 0 bases for V and 8 bases for J; bases not matched to a gene: 4. In DNA, the CDR3 is TGTGCCAGCAGCTTAGCCCCGGGGGGACAGCAGTACTTC. Translation gives CASSLAPGGQQYF.

This clonotype was seen a handful of times. V and J are TRBV5-6 and TRBJ2-2; 10 nucleotides agree with TRBD2. V dropped 3 bases and J dropped 9; count of bases not matched to a gene: 11. The germline gives CDR1 SGHDT, CDR2 YYEEEE. CDR3 size: 16 residues. The CDR3 DNA sequence: TGTGCCAGCAGCTCCCCTAGCGGGGGAGGCATCAGGGAGCTGTTTTTT. It encodes CASSSPSGGGIRELFF.

The V gene is TRBV27, the J gene TRBJ2-7, with 7 bases lining up with TRBD2. This CDR3 comprises 16 residues. Germline V lookup: CDR1 MNHEY, CDR2 SMNVEV (reference sequence). The V segment lost 0 bases and the J segment 3 bases; nucleotides outside the gene matches: 8. CDR3 region: CASSLSFSGARYEQYF. CDR3 bases: TGTGCCAGCAGTTTATCGTTCAGCGGGGCCCGCTACGAGCAGTACTTC.